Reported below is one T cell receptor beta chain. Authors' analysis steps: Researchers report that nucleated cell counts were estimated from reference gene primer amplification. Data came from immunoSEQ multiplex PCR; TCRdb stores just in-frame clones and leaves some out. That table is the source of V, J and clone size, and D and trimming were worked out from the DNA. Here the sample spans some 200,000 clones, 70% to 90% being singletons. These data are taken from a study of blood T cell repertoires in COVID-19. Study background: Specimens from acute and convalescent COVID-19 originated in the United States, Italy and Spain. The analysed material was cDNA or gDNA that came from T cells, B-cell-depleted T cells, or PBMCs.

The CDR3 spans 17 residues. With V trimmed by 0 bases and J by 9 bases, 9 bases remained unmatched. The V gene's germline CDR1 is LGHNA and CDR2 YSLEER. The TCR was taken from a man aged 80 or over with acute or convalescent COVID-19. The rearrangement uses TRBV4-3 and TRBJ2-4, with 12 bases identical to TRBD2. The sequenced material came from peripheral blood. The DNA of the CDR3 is TGCGCCAGCAGCCAAGATCCGGGTCCTAGCGGGAGGGGCATTCAGTACTTC. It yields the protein CASSQDPGPSGRGIQYF.